The rows below give T cell receptor beta chains drawn from one sample of a study of Ad26.COV2.S vaccination and SARS-CoV-2 variants. Sequenced by immunoSEQ multiplex PCR; TCRdb stores in-frame clones only, minus some. The sample records more than 300,000 clones, around 84% being singletons. Sequences were derived from peripheral blood, sampled in a trial of Ad26.COV2.S vaccine versus placebo. These receptors came from a person between 18 and 65 years old who received the Ad26.COV2.S COVID-19 vaccine or a placebo. The CDR3 runs from the conserved cysteine through the conserved F or W.

CDR3	V	J	length
CASRGGVNTGELFF	TRBV28	TRBJ2-2	14
CASRDRRSSYNEQFF	TRBV27	TRBJ2-1	15
CASSRQGSDTQYF	TRBV6-5	TRBJ2-3	13
CASSPGGSVYYGYTF	TRBV7-2	TRBJ1-2	15
CASSPSRGATDTQYF	TRBV7-2	TRBJ2-3	15
CASSTYGGTTDTQYF	TRBV11-2	TRBJ2-3	15
CAWSGGDRFATNEKLFF	TRBV30	TRBJ1-4	17
CASSIRDRGLTGELFF	TRBV19	TRBJ2-2	16
CASSEQDSNQPQHF	TRBV6-1	TRBJ1-5	14
CASSPRGTGGTGELFF	TRBV7-2	TRBJ2-2	16
CASRSGPTPYGYTF	TRBV6-5	TRBJ1-2	14
CASSYRGDNSPLHF	TRBV6-5	TRBJ1-6	14
CASSPAGTRGLNGYTF	TRBV7-9	TRBJ1-2	16
CASSQTRERGNQPQHF	TRBV18	TRBJ1-5	16
CASSEAPWTGREKLFF	TRBV2	TRBJ1-4	16
CASSQQDGLPLGGYTF	TRBV4-3	TRBJ1-2	16
CASSLAVQGSSGELFF	TRBV7-2	TRBJ2-2	16
CASSQESYGGGTRLRAEQYF	TRBV4-1	TRBJ2-7	20
CASSQGKGSNQPQHF	TRBV3-1/TRBV3-2	TRBJ1-5	15
CASSVGTDPVRETQYF	TRBV9	TRBJ2-5	16
CASSDRETQYF	TRBV7-2	TRBJ2-5	11
CASSRPGWAYTDTQYF	TRBV14	TRBJ2-3	16
CAISESGVPGQEQYF	TRBV10-3	TRBJ2-7	15
CASSPSLGTGQGYTF	TRBV4-3	TRBJ1-2	15
CASSRSSGPSGNTIYF	TRBV3-1/TRBV3-2	TRBJ1-3	16
CASSWGQGTNYGYTF	TRBV5-1	TRBJ1-2	15
CASSSSQGADYGYTF	TRBV4-1	TRBJ1-2	15
CSARLKDTQYF	TRBV20-1	TRBJ2-3	11
CASSPVNSNQPQHF	TRBV7-9	TRBJ1-5	14
CAISLAGGRVDEQFF	TRBV10-3	TRBJ2-1	15
CASSQDRGNRGNTIYF	TRBV3-1/TRBV3-2	TRBJ1-3	16
CASSLLGGDYGYTF	TRBV7-9	TRBJ1-2	14
CASSPGLAVSTDTQYF	TRBV11-3	TRBJ2-3	16
CASRLTGVAQHF	TRBV2	TRBJ1-5	12
CASSPQGDMGSNEQYF	TRBV7-9	TRBJ2-7	16
CASSQGNTEAFF	TRBV6-2/TRBV6-3	TRBJ1-1	12
CASSIVIRTGVSNTEAFF	TRBV19	TRBJ1-1	18
CASSQDTFREAFF	TRBV3-1/TRBV3-2	TRBJ1-1	13
CASSYSTGKVNTEAFF	TRBV6-5	TRBJ1-1	16
CASSMVRTASGNTIYF	TRBV19	TRBJ1-3	16
CASKQGRWNEQFF	TRBV10-2	TRBJ2-1	13
CASSEGQIYGYTF	TRBV6-1	TRBJ1-2	13